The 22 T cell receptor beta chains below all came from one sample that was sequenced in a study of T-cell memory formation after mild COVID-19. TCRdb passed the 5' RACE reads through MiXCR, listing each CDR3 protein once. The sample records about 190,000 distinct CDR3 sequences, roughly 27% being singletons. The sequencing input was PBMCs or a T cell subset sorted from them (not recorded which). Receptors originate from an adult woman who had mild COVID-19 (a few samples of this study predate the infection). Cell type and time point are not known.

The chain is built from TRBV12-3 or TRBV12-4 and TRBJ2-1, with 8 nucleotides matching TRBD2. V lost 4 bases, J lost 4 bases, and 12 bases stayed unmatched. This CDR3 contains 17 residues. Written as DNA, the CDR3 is TGTGCCAGCAGTTCCTATGGGTCGGGAGGGCCTTACAATGAGCAGTTCTTC. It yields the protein CASSSYGSGGPYNEQFF.

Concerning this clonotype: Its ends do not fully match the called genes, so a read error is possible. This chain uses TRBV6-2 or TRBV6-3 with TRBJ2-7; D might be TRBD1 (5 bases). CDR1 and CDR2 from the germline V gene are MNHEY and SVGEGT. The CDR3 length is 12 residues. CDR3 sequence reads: CASSLQVYGQYF. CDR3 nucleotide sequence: TGTGCCAGCAGTCTACAGGTCTACGGGCAGTACTTC.

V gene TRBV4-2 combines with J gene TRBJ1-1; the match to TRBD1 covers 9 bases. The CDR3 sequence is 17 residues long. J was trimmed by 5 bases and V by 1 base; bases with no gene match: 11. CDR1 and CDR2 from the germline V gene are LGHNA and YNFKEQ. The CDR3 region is CASSQVTTGGLETEAFF. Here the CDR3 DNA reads TGTGCCAGCAGCCAAGTGACCACAGGGGGCCTGGAGACTGAAGCTTTCTTT.

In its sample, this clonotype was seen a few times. The CDR3 coding sequence is TGTGCCACGGCCGGACAGGGGAACACCGGGGAGCTGTTTTTT. It yields the protein CATAGQGNTGELFF. This chain connects TRBV24-1 to TRBJ2-2, with 8 bases that match TRBD1. CDR1 and CDR2 from the germline V gene are KGHDR and SFDVKD. Trimming cost V 10 bases and J 1 base; bases outside gene matches: 4. CDR3 length: 14 residues.

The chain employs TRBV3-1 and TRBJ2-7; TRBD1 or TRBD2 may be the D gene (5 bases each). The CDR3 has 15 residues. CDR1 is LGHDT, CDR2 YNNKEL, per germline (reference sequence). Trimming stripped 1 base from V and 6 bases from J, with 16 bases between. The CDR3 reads CASSQAPGPVVEQYF. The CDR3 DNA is TGTGCCAGCAGCCAAGCACCGGGACCCGTCGTCGAGCAGTACTTC.

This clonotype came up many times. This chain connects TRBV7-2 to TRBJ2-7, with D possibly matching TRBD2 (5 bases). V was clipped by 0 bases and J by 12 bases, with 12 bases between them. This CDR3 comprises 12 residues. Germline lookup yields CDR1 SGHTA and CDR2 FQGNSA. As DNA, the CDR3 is TGTGCCAGCAGCTTAGCGGGATCAGGACTGTACTTC. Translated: CASSLAGSGLYF.

This CDR3 is CATSPGFYIGDSNQPQHF. In nucleotides, the CDR3 is TGTGCCACCAGCCCGGGTTTTTATATCGGCGATAGCAATCAGCCCCAGCATTTT. The rearrangement links TRBV15 to TRBJ1-5; no clear D gene. The CDR3 extends over 18 amino acids. Trimming shortened V by 5 bases and J by 0 bases, and 20 bases separated the two germline ends. Germline CDR1 reads LNHNV; CDR2 reads YYDKDF (reference sequence).

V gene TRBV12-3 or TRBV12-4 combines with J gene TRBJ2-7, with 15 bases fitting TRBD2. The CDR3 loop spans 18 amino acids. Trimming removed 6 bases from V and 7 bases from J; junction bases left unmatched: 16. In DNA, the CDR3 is TGTGCCAGCAGGTCCCAGGCCACCTCGGGACTAGCGGGGGGTGAGCAGTACTTC. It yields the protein CASRSQATSGLAGGEQYF.

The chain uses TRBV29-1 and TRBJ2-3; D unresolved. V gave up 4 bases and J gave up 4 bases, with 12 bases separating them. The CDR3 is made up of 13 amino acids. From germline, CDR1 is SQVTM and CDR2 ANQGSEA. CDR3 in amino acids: CSVVWGNADTQYF. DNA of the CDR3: TGCAGCGTTGTATGGGGTAATGCAGATACGCAGTATTTT.

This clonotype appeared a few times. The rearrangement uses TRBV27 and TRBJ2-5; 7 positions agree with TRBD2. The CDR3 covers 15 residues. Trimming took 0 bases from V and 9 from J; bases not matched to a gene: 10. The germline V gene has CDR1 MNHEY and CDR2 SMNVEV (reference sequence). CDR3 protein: CASSLSSGATLAQYF. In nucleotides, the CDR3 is TGTGCCAGCAGTTTATCGAGCGGGGCCACCCTCGCCCAGTACTTC.

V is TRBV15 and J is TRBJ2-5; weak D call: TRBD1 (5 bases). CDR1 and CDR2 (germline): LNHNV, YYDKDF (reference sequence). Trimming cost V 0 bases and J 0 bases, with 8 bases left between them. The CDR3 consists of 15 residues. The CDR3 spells CATSRELTDQETQYF. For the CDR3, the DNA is TGTGCCACCAGCAGAGAGCTGACAGACCAAGAGACCCAGTACTTC.

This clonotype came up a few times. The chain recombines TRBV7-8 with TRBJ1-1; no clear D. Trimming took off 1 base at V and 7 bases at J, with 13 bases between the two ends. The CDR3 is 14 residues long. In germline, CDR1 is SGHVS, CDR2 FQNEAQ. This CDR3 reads CASSLEGEWVEAFF. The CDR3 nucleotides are TGTGCCAGCAGCTTAGAGGGCGAGTGGGTTGAAGCTTTCTTT.

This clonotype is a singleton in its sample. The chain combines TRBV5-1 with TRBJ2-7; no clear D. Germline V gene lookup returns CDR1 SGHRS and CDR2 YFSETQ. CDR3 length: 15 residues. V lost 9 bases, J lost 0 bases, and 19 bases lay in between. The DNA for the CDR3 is TGCGCCACCTCCCTTGCCCCGGTGAGCTCCTACGAGCAGTACTTC. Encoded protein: CATSLAPVSSYEQYF.

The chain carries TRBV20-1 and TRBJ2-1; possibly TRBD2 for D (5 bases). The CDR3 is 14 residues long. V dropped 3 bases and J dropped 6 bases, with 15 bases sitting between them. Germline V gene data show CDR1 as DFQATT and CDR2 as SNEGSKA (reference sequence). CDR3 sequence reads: CSASPLASPNEQFF. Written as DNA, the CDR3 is TGCAGTGCTAGTCCGCTAGCCTCGCCCAATGAGCAGTTCTTC.

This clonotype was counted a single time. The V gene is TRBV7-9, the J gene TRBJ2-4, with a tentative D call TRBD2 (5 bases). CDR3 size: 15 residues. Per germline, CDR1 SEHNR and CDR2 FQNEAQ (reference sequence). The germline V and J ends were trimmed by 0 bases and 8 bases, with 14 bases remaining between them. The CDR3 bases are TGTGCCAGCAGCTTAGCGGGCAGCCTCGGGGACATTCAGTACTTC. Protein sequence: CASSLAGSLGDIQYF.

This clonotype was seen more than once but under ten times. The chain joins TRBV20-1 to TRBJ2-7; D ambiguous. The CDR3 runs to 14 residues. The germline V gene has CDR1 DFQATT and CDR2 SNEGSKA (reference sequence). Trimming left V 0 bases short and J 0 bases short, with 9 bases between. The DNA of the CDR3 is TGCAGTGCTAGAGAGGCAGGCCGCTCCTACGAGCAGTACTTC. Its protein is CSAREAGRSYEQYF.

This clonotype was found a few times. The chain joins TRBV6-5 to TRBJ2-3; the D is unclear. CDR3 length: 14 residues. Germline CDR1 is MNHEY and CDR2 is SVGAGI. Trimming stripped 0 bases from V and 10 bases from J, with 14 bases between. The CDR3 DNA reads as TGTGCCAGCAGTTACTCGGCCCGATGGATGTCGCAGTATTTT. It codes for CASSYSARWMSQYF.

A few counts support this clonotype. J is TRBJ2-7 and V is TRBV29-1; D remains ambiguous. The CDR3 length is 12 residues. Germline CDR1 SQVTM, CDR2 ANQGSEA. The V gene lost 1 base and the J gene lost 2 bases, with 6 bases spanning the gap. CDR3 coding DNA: TGCAGCGTTGAAGGGGCCCCCTACGAGCAGTACTTC. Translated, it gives CSVEGAPYEQYF.

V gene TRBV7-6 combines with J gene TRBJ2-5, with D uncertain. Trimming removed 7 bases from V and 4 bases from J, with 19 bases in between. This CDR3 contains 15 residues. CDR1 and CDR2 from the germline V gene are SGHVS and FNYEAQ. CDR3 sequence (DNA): TGTGCCAGCACCCTTACCCCTGGGTCGGGAGAGACCCAGTACTTC. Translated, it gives CASTLTPGSGETQYF.

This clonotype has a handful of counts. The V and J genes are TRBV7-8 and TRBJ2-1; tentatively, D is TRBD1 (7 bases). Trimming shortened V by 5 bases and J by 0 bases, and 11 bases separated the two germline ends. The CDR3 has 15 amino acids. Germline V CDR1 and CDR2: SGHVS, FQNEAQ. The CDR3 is CASSDQGGSYNEQFF. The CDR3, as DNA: TGTGCCAGCAGCGACCAGGGGGGCTCCTACAATGAGCAGTTCTTC.

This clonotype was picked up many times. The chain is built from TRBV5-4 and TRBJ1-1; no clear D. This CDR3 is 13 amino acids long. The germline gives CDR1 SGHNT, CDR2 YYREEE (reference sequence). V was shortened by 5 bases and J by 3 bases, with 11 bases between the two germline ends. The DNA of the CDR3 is TGTGCCAGCAGTCCGACCAGTTACACTGAAGCTTTCTTT. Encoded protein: CASSPTSYTEAFF.

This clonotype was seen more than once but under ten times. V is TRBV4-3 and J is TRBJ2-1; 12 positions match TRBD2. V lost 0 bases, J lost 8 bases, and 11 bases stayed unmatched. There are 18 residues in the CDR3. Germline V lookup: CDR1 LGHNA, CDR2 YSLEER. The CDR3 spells CASSQDWRLAGATHEQFF. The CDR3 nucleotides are TGCGCCAGCAGCCAAGATTGGAGACTAGCGGGAGCAACCCATGAGCAGTTCTTC.